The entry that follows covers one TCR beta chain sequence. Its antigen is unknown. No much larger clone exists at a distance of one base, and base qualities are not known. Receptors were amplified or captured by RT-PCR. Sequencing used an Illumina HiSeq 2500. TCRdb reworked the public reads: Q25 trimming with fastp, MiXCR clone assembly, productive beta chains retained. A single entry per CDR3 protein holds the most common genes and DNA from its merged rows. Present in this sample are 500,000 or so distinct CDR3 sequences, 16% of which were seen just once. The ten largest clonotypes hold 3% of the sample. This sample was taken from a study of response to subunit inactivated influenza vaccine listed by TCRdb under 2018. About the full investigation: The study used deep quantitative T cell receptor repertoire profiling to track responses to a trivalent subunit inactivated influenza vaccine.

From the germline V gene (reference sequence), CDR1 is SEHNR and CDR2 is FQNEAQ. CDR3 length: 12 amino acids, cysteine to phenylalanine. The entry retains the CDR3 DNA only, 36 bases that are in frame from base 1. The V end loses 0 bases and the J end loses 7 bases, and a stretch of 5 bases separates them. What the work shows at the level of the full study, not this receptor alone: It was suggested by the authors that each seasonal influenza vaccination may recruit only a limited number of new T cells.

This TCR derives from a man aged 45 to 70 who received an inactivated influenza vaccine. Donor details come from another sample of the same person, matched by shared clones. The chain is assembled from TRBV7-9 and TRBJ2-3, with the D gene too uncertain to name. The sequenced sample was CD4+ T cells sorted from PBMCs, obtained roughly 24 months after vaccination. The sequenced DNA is TGTGCCAGCAGCTTAGCCCCGAATACGCAGTATTTT. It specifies CASSLAPNTQYF.